These T cell receptor beta chains were read from a single sample in a study of CD8 T cells in Susac syndrome. Using its own MiXCR run on the immunoSEQ multiplex PCR reads, TCRdb lists one record per CDR3 protein. This table holds about 190,000 distinct CDR3 sequences, 90% to 95% found once. The sequencing sample was made of CD4+ T cells from PBMCs. The receptors derive from a human donor in good health. Each CDR3 is given with its conserved first and last residue. Fields, in order: J gene, D gene, V gene, CDR3 DNA, CDR3 protein. A D gene is named only where the DNA matches it firmly.

TRBJ1-4,.,TRBV11-2,TGTGCCAGCAGCCGTCGCGGGGCAGAGGCCGAAAAACTGTTTTTT,CASSRRGAEAEKLFF
TRBJ2-1,.,TRBV3-1,TGTGCCAGCAGCGAGTCGACCGGGACTGAGCAGTTCTTC,CASSESTGTEQFF
TRBJ2-1,TRBD2,TRBV20-1,TGCAGTGCGCCCGGGACTAGCGGGTCCGATGAGCAGTTCTTC,CSAPGTSGSDEQFF
TRBJ2-3,TRBD1,TRBV11-3,TGTGCCAGCAGCACAGGACAGGGGTACCTCACAGATACGCAGTATTTT,CASSTGQGYLTDTQYF
TRBJ1-1,.,TRBV29-1,TGCAGCGTTGTCCCTATGAACACTGAAGCTTTCTTT,CSVVPMNTEAFF
TRBJ2-7,.,TRBV29-1,TGCAGCGTTGAAAGCGCAGGGTACGAGCAGTACTTC,CSVESAGYEQYF
TRBJ2-7,.,TRBV7-9,TGTGCCAGCAGCCGGGACTTCCTTTGGGGCTACGAGCAGTACTTC,CASSRDFLWGYEQYF
TRBJ1-2,.,TRBV12-3/TRBV12-4,TGTGCCAGCAGCGTCAGGGGTTACGGCTATGGCTACACCTTC,CASSVRGYGYGYTF
TRBJ2-7,.,TRBV5-1,TGCGCCAGCAGCTTGGGCGAGCGTGGCGAGCAGTACTTC,CASSLGERGEQYF
TRBJ2-1,TRBD2,TRBV20-1,TGCAGTGCTACTATTGGACTAGCGGCTGACGATGAGCAGTTCTTC,CSATIGLAADDEQFF
TRBJ2-1,.,TRBV4-1,TGCGCCAGCAGCCAATTAGGGGCCGCTTCCAATGAGCAGTTCTTC,CASSQLGAASNEQFF
TRBJ1-2,.,TRBV29-1,TGCAGCGTTGGAGACCGGGACATAGGAGGCTACACCTTC,CSVGDRDIGGYTF
TRBJ2-7,.,TRBV27,TGTGCCAGCAGTACCCCCCCCTTGAACGAGCAGTACTTC,CASSTPPLNEQYF
TRBJ2-5,.,TRBV30,TGTGCCTGGAGTCGGGGGAGTGCCGAAGAGACCCAGTACTTC,CAWSRGSAEETQYF
TRBJ2-5,.,TRBV3-1,TGTGCCAGCAGCCAAGAGCTACCAGGGCCGGGGGAGACCCAGTACTTC,CASSQELPGPGETQYF